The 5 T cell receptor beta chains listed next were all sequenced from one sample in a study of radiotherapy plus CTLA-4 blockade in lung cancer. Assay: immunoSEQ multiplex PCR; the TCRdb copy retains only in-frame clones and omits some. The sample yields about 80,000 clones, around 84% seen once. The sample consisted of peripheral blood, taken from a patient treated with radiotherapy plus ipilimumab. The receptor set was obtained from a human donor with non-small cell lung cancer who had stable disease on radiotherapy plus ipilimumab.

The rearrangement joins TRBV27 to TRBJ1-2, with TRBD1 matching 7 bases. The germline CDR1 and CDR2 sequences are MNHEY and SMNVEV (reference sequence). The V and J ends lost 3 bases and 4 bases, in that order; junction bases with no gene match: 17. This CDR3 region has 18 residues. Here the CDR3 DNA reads TGTGCCAGCAGTTTGAATTTCGGGACAGCCCTTGCCTCCTATGGCTACACCTTC. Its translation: CASSLNFGTALASYGYTF.

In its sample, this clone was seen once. CDR3 sequence: CASSFGGAKYEQYF. The CDR3 DNA sequence: TGCGCCAGCAGCTTTGGGGGGGCAAAATACGAGCAGTACTTC. The genes are TRBV5-1 and TRBJ2-7; TRBD2 is a possible D gene (7 bases). CDR3 size: 14 residues. Trimming removed 2 bases at V and 4 bases at J, with 13 bases between. CDR1 is SGHRS and CDR2 is YFSETQ in the germline V gene.

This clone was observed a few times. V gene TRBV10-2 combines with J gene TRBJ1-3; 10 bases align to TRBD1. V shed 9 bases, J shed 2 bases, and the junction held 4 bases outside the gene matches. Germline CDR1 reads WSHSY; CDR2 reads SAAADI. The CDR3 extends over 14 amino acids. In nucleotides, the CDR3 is TGCGCCAGTCGACAGGGGGCGGCTGGAAACACCATATATTTT. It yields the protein CASRQGAAGNTIYF.

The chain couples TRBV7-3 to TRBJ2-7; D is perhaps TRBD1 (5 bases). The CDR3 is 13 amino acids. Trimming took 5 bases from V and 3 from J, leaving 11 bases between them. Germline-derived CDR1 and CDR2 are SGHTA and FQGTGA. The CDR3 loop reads CASSPNQGYEQYF. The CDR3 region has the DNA TGTGCCAGCAGCCCCAACCAGGGCTACGAGCAGTACTTC.

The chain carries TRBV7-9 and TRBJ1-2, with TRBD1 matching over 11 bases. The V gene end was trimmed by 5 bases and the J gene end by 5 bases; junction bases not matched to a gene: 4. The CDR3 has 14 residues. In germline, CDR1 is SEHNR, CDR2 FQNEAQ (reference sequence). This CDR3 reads CASSHGQGAYGYTF. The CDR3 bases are TGTGCCAGCAGCCACGGACAGGGGGCGTATGGCTACACCTTC.